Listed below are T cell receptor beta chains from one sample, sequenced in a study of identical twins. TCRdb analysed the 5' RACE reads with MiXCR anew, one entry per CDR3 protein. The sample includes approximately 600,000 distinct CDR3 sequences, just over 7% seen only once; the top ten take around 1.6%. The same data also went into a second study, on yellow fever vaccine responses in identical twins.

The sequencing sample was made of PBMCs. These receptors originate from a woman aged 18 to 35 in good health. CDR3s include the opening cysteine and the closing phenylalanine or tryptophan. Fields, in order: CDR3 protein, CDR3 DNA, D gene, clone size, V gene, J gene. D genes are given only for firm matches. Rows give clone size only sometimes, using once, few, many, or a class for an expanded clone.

CDR3: CASSLAGLPGTDQETQYF
DNA: TGCGCCAGCAGCTTGGCCGGTCTTCCCGGGACAGACCAAGAGACCCAGTACTTC
D: TRBD1
size: NA
V: TRBV5-1
J: TRBJ2-5

CDR3: CASSPAFGSSYNEQFF
DNA: TGTGCCAGCAGCCCTGCTTTTGGGAGCTCCTACAATGAGCAGTTCTTC
D: NA
size: NA
V: TRBV9
J: TRBJ2-1

CDR3: CASSQKIQGDTQYF
DNA: TGTGCCAGCAGCCAAAAAATCCAGGGGGATACGCAGTATTTT
D: NA
size: few
V: TRBV3-1
J: TRBJ2-3

CDR3: CATGGLHTDTQYF
DNA: TGTGCCACCGGGGGACTACACACAGATACGCAGTATTTT
D: TRBD2
size: many
V: TRBV24-1
J: TRBJ2-3

CDR3: CSARADSPGEKLFF
DNA: TGCAGTGCTAGAGCAGATTCCCCGGGCGAAAAACTGTTTTTT
D: NA
size: few
V: TRBV20-1
J: TRBJ1-4

CDR3: CASRATGGGMNTEAFF
DNA: TGTGCCAGCAGAGCTACAGGGGGGGGAATGAACACTGAAGCTTTCTTT
D: TRBD1
size: many
V: TRBV12-3/TRBV12-4
J: TRBJ1-1

CDR3: CASSGVGSYNEQFF
DNA: TGTGCCAGCAGTGGGGTCGGGAGCTACAATGAGCAGTTCTTC
D: NA
size: many
V: TRBV12-3/TRBV12-4
J: TRBJ2-1

CDR3: CASSKRYTDRVVIQPQHF
DNA: TGTGCCAGCAGTAAGAGATACACCGACAGGGTCGTAATCCAGCCCCAGCATTTT
D: TRBD1
size: many
V: TRBV6-2/TRBV6-3
J: TRBJ1-5

CDR3: CSVGGTQETQYF
DNA: TGCAGCGTAGGGGGGACCCAAGAGACCCAGTACTTC
D: NA
size: few
V: TRBV29-1
J: TRBJ2-5

CDR3: CASSSPAENEQFF
DNA: TGCGCCAGCAGCTCCCCCGCGGAGAATGAGCAGTTCTTC
D: NA
size: many
V: TRBV5-1
J: TRBJ2-1

CDR3: CASSSRGPLNSPGELFF
DNA: TGTGCCAGCAGTTCTCGAGGCCCCCTAAATTCACCCGGGGAGCTGTTTTTT
D: NA
size: NA
V: TRBV12-3/TRBV12-4
J: TRBJ2-2

CDR3: CSARGKQGAANQPQHF
DNA: TGCAGTGCTAGAGGTAAACAGGGGGCAGCGAATCAGCCCCAGCATTTT
D: TRBD1
size: many
V: TRBV20-1
J: TRBJ1-5

CDR3: CASSGQVGPTDTQYF
DNA: TGTGCCAGCAGTGGCCAGGTTGGGCCCACAGATACGCAGTATTTT
D: NA
size: many
V: TRBV12-3/TRBV12-4
J: TRBJ2-3

CDR3: CSAGLGGRSTDTQYF
DNA: TGCAGTGCTGGGTTGGGCGGGAGAAGCACAGATACGCAGTATTTT
D: TRBD2
size: few
V: TRBV20-1
J: TRBJ2-3

CDR3: CAISTLGLAGSDTQYF
DNA: TGTGCCATCAGTACCCTGGGACTAGCTGGTTCAGATACGCAGTATTTT
D: TRBD2
size: many
V: TRBV10-3
J: TRBJ2-3

CDR3: CASSVLDREGGTDTQYF
DNA: TGCGCCAGCAGCGTACTCGACAGGGAAGGGGGCACAGATACGCAGTATTTT
D: TRBD1
size: few
V: TRBV5-1
J: TRBJ2-3

CDR3: CASSQKSNTGELFF
DNA: TGTGCCAGCAGCCAGAAGAGTAACACCGGGGAGCTGTTTTTT
D: NA
size: many
V: TRBV3-1
J: TRBJ2-2

CDR3: CSASAGGQSGELFF
DNA: TGCAGTGCTAGCGCGGGGGGGCAGAGCGGGGAGCTGTTTTTT
D: TRBD2
size: many
V: TRBV20-1
J: TRBJ2-2

CDR3: CASTNTPGAPYNEQFF
DNA: TGTGCCAGCACCAACACCCCGGGGGCCCCCTACAATGAGCAGTTCTTC
D: NA
size: many
V: TRBV12-3/TRBV12-4
J: TRBJ2-1

CDR3: CASSWSDTEAFF
DNA: TGTGCCAGCAGTTGGTCAGACACTGAAGCTTTCTTT
D: NA
size: few
V: TRBV12-3/TRBV12-4
J: TRBJ1-1

CDR3: CASSSWDRGREKLFF
DNA: TGTGCCAGCAGCAGCTGGGACAGGGGGAGAGAAAAACTGTTTTTT
D: TRBD1
size: few
V: TRBV3-1
J: TRBJ1-4

CDR3: CASSQDRTGPAGGYTF
DNA: TGCGCCAGCAGCCAAGACCGAACAGGGCCGGCTGGGGGCTACACCTTC
D: NA
size: few
V: TRBV4-1
J: TRBJ1-2

CDR3: CSASPTSAAFSDTQYF
DNA: TGCAGTGCTAGTCCAACTAGCGCTGCCTTCTCAGATACGCAGTATTTT
D: TRBD2
size: few
V: TRBV20-1
J: TRBJ2-3

CDR3: CSARTILDTGELFF
DNA: TGCAGTGCACGGACTATCCTCGACACCGGGGAGCTGTTTTTT
D: NA
size: NA
V: TRBV20-1
J: TRBJ2-2

CDR3: CASSAGTSGRETQYF
DNA: TGTGCCAGCAGCGCCGGGACTAGCGGGAGAGAGACCCAGTACTTC
D: TRBD2
size: NA
V: TRBV5-5
J: TRBJ2-5

CDR3: CSARDTGSKNIQYF
DNA: TGCAGTGCTAGAGATACAGGGAGCAAAAACATTCAGTACTTC
D: NA
size: NA
V: TRBV20-1
J: TRBJ2-4

CDR3: CASSPPRQGTSTDTQYF
DNA: TGTGCCAGCAGCCCCCCGAGACAGGGGACTAGCACAGATACGCAGTATTTT
D: TRBD1
size: NA
V: TRBV14
J: TRBJ2-3

CDR3: CASSLRVSGANVLTF
DNA: TGTGCCAGCAGTCTCAGGGTCTCTGGGGCCAACGTCCTGACTTTC
D: NA
size: NA
V: TRBV3-1
J: TRBJ2-6

CDR3: CASSLRGAGKGTANPLHF
DNA: TGTGCCAGCAGCTTAAGAGGAGCCGGGAAAGGGACAGCTAATCCCCTCCACTTT
D: TRBD1
size: few
V: TRBV7-2
J: TRBJ1-6

CDR3: CSESDRADGYTF
DNA: TGCAGCGAGTCAGACAGGGCTGATGGCTACACCTTC
D: TRBD1
size: NA
V: TRBV29-1
J: TRBJ1-2

CDR3: CSVEDPGTRYTQYF
DNA: TGCAGCGTTGAAGATCCCGGGACTAGGTATACGCAGTATTTT
D: TRBD2
size: few
V: TRBV29-1
J: TRBJ2-3

CDR3: CASSLSSGSGNEQFF
DNA: TGTGCCAGCAGCTTAAGTAGCGGGAGCGGAAATGAGCAGTTCTTC
D: TRBD2
size: many
V: TRBV7-6
J: TRBJ2-1

CDR3: CASSPNLDYGYTF
DNA: TGTGCCAGCAGCCCGAATTTAGACTATGGCTACACCTTC
D: NA
size: many
V: TRBV7-6
J: TRBJ1-2

CDR3: CASSLVREKLFF
DNA: TGTGCCAGCAGCTTAGTACGTGAAAAACTGTTTTTT
D: NA
size: many
V: TRBV7-8
J: TRBJ1-4

CDR3: CASSRTSGGAVEQFF
DNA: TGTGCCAGCAGCCGAACTAGCGGGGGGGCCGTTGAGCAGTTCTTC
D: TRBD2
size: NA
V: TRBV14
J: TRBJ2-1

CDR3: CASQGQGRTGELFF
DNA: TGTGCCAGCCAGGGTCAGGGTCGGACCGGGGAGCTGTTTTTT
D: NA
size: few
V: TRBV11-2
J: TRBJ2-2

CDR3: CASSLGTGGYQPQHF
DNA: TGTGCCAGCAGTTTAGGGACAGGGGGTTATCAGCCCCAGCATTTT
D: TRBD1
size: many
V: TRBV27
J: TRBJ1-5

CDR3: CASSQVATGGIYGYTF
DNA: TGTGCCAGCAGCCAAGTGGCGACAGGGGGGATCTATGGCTACACCTTC
D: TRBD1
size: many
V: TRBV14
J: TRBJ1-2

CDR3: CATKDIPSNQPQHF
DNA: TGTGCCACCAAGGACATACCGAGCAATCAGCCCCAGCATTTT
D: NA
size: many
V: TRBV10-3
J: TRBJ1-5

CDR3: CASSLERKDTQYF
DNA: TGTGCCAGCAGCTTAGAACGGAAAGATACGCAGTATTTT
D: NA
size: NA
V: TRBV7-9
J: TRBJ2-3

CDR3: CASSFQRAFYNEQFF
DNA: TGTGCCAGCAGTTTCCAGCGGGCTTTCTACAATGAGCAGTTCTTC
D: NA
size: many
V: TRBV12-3/TRBV12-4
J: TRBJ2-1

CDR3: CASSQEGGGNGYTF
DNA: TGCGCCAGCAGCCAAGAAGGTGGGGGCAATGGCTACACCTTC
D: NA
size: many
V: TRBV4-1
J: TRBJ1-2

CDR3: CSAIIPGGTEAFF
DNA: TGCAGTGCTATCATCCCCGGAGGCACTGAAGCTTTCTTT
D: NA
size: few
V: TRBV20-1
J: TRBJ1-1

CDR3: CASSALRGGNTGELFF
DNA: TGTGCCAGCAGTGCCCTACGGGGCGGGAACACCGGGGAGCTGTTTTTT
D: NA
size: NA
V: TRBV12-3/TRBV12-4
J: TRBJ2-2

CDR3: CASSFGQVPTYEQYF
DNA: TGTGCCAGCAGTTTCGGTCAGGTGCCAACCTACGAGCAGTACTTC
D: NA
size: few
V: TRBV28
J: TRBJ2-7

CDR3: CASSYPDRDREGWDNEQFF
DNA: TGTGCCAGCAGTTACCCTGACAGGGACCGGGAGGGCTGGGACAATGAGCAGTTCTTC
D: NA
size: NA
V: TRBV6-7
J: TRBJ2-1

CDR3: CASSEGLAFGDTQYF
DNA: TGTGCCAGCAGCGAAGGACTAGCTTTTGGAGATACGCAGTATTTT
D: TRBD2
size: NA
V: TRBV9
J: TRBJ2-3

CDR3: CASSPPTNLGEQFF
DNA: TGTGCCAGCTCACCACCAACTAACTTAGGGGAGCAGTTCTTC
D: NA
size: NA
V: TRBV18
J: TRBJ2-1